This paragraph covers one TCR beta chain sequence. This CDR3 contains 14 residues. Germline lookup yields CDR1 SGHTS and CDR2 YDEGEE. V lost 2 bases to trimming and J lost 10 bases, with 15 bases between them. The data stem from a study of cytotoxic CD8 clonotypes in ibrutinib-treated CLL. Only in-frame clones appear in the TCRdb table, and some are missing; sequencing was by immunoSEQ multiplex PCR. This table has about 200,000 clones, approximately 70% appearing once. Here the sequenced sample was PBMCs, taken after 12 months of ibrutinib treatment. This TCR was sampled from a human donor with chronic lymphocytic leukemia. The chain recombines TRBV5-8 with TRBJ2-2; D not resolved. This chain's CDR3 is CASSFELGAPELFF. For the CDR3, the DNA is TGTGCCAGCAGCTTCGAATTAGGTGCCCCGGAGCTGTTTTTT.